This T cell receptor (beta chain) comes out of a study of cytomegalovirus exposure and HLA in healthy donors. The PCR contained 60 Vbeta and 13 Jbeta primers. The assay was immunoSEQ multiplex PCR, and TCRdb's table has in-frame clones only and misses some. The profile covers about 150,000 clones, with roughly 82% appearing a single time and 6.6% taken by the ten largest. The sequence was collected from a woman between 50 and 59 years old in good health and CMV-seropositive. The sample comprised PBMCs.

The CDR3 coding sequence is TGTGCCAGCAGTTTTTTCAAGCAGAAGGCGGCATACGAGCAGTACTTC. It translates to CASSFFKQKAAYEQYF. This sequence joins TRBV6-5 and TRBJ2-7; D gene uncertain. The ends were cut back, 4 bases at V and 4 bases at J, with 20 bases in the middle. Germline CDR1 reads MNHEY; CDR2 reads SVGAGI. This CDR3 region has 16 residues.